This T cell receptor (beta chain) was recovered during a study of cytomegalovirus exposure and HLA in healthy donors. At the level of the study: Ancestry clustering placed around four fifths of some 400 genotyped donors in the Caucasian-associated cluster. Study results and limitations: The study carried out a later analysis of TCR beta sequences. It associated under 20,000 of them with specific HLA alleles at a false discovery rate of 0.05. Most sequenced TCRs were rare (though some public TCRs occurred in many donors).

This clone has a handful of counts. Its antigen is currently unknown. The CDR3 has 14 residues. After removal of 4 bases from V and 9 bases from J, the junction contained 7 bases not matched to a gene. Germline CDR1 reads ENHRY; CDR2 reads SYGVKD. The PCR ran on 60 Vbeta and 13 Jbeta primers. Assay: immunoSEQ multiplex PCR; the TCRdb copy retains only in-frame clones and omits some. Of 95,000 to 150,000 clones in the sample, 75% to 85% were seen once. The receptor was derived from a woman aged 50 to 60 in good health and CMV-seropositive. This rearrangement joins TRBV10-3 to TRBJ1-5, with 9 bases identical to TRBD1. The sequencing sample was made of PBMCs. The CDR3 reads CAISGGQGLRPQHF. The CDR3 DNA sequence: TGTGCCATCAGTGGGGGACAGGGCTTAAGGCCCCAGCATTTT.